The 13 T cell receptor beta chains below come from one sample, sequenced in a study of blood T cells in healthy people across ages. Sample-barcoded 5' priming and a J-beta primer mix drove a second PCR of about 6 to 12 cycles. Via MiXCR, TCRdb re-called the 5' RACE reads, giving one row per CDR3 protein. The repertoire includes 1.5 million to 2 million distinct CDR3 sequences, 28% of them detected once, and 7.7% sits in the top ten. The sample comprised blood. These receptors were collected from a woman aged 25 to 39 in good health.

V and J are TRBV28 and TRBJ1-1; 8 bases fit TRBD1. Germline V gene sequence: CDR1 MDHEN, CDR2 SYDVKM. This CDR3 has 14 amino acids. The ends lost 5 bases at V and 5 bases at J; junction bases unmatched: 7. The CDR3 coding sequence is TGTGCCAGCAGTACCCGACAGGGGTGGACTGAAGCTTTCTTT. Translating gives CASSTRQGWTEAFF.

This clonotype has a handful of counts. The chain has TRBV7-9 and TRBJ2-3; 10 bases are a match to TRBD1. The CDR3 extends over 16 amino acids. Trimming at V came to 1 base and at J to 3 bases, leaving 4 bases not matched to a gene. CDR1 is SEHNR and CDR2 is FQNEAQ in the germline V gene (reference sequence). Written as DNA, the CDR3 is TGTGCCAGCAGCTTAGATGGGACAGGGGCTACAGATACGCAGTATTTT. Protein: CASSLDGTGATDTQYF.

The table lists this clonotype with a count of one. The chain has TRBV6-6 and TRBJ1-5; D is unclear. Trimming took off 5 bases at V and 0 bases at J, with 5 bases between the two ends. This CDR3 spans 13 amino acids. From germline, CDR1 is MNHNY and CDR2 SVGAGI (reference sequence). The CDR3 loop reads CASSHTSNQPQHF. CDR3 coding DNA: TGTGCCAGCAGTCACACTAGCAATCAGCCCCAGCATTTT.

The genes are TRBV5-5 and TRBJ1-1; D possibly corresponds to TRBD1 (5 bases). The CDR3 has 15 amino acids. Germline lookup yields CDR1 SGHKS and CDR2 YYEKEE (reference sequence). V gave up 0 bases and J gave up 2 bases, with 11 bases separating them. CDR3 coding DNA: TGTGCCAGCAGCTTGGTTCCAGGGCTTAACACTGAAGCTTTCTTT. Its translation is CASSLVPGLNTEAFF. The full variable domain, with the rest looked up from reference TRBV5-5 and TRBJ1-1, is DAGVTQSPTHLIKTRGQQVTLRCSPISGHKSVSWYQQVLGQGPQFIFQYYEKEERGRGNFPDRFSARQFPNYSSELNVNALLLGDSALYLCASSLVPGLNTEAFFGQGTRLTVV.

The chain uses TRBV6-2 or TRBV6-3 and TRBJ2-1; 7 bases are a match to TRBD1. Trimming removed 7 bases from V and 3 bases from J; junction bases left unmatched: 9. This CDR3 comprises 15 residues. Germline V gives CDR1 MNHEY, CDR2 SVGEGT. This chain's CDR3 is CASKQSGTDYNEQFF. The CDR3, as DNA: TGTGCCAGCAAACAATCCGGGACAGACTACAATGAGCAGTTCTTC.

The chain links TRBV10-3 to TRBJ2-3; 9 nucleotides match TRBD2. J was trimmed by 1 base and V by 2 bases; bases with no gene match: 13. Looked up from germline, CDR1 is ENHRY and CDR2 is SYGVKD. This CDR3 is 19 amino acids long. The CDR3 protein is CAISEPHGGSGGRTDTQYF. Here the CDR3 DNA reads TGTGCCATCAGTGAGCCGCATGGTGGTAGCGGGGGTCGCACAGATACGCAGTATTTT.

The table lists this clonotype with many counts. J is TRBJ2-5 and V is TRBV9; D is ambiguous. Trimming removed 0 bases from V and 5 bases from J, with 11 bases in between. The CDR3 totals 14 residues. Germline values: CDR1 SGDLS, CDR2 YYNGEE. The CDR3, as DNA: TGTGCCAGCAGCGTAGTGGCTAGTTCTGAGACCCAGTACTTC. This sequence encodes CASSVVASSETQYF.

J is TRBJ1-2 and V is TRBV5-6, with 8 positions matching TRBD1. The CDR3 length is 14 residues. V dropped 7 bases and J dropped 2; count of bases not matched to a gene: 7. Germline values: CDR1 SGHDT, CDR2 YYEEEE. As DNA, the CDR3 is TGTGCCAGCGCTAGGGACAGGACCAACTATGGCTACACCTTC. This codes for CASARDRTNYGYTF.

The table lists this clonotype with many counts. This chain uses TRBV12-3 or TRBV12-4 with TRBJ2-7; 10 nucleotides match TRBD2. CDR3 length: 14 amino acids. J gave up 2 bases and V 6 bases, and 4 bases lay outside the gene matches. The CDR3: CASRRAGGAYEQYF. The CDR3 bases are TGTGCCAGCAGACGAGCGGGAGGGGCCTACGAGCAGTACTTC.

Here the CDR3 DNA reads TGCAGTGCGAGGAGGGGAGGTTGGGATGAGCAGTACTTC. It specifies CSARRGGWDEQYF. This rearrangement joins TRBV20-1 to TRBJ2-4; D is perhaps TRBD2 (6 bases). V was clipped by 6 bases and J by 13 bases, with 22 bases between them. This CDR3 region has 13 residues. Germline lookup yields CDR1 DFQATT and CDR2 SNEGSKA (reference sequence).

Comment on this clonotype: The junction shows a germline mismatch at one end, possibly a read error. This chain uses TRBV6-2 or TRBV6-3 with TRBJ2-2; D remains unclear. The CDR3 is 14 residues long. The V gene's germline CDR1 is MNHEY and CDR2 SVGEGT. The CDR3: CACRLFAETGELFF. CDR3 DNA sequence: TGTGCCTGCAGATTGTTCGCTGAAACCGGGGAGCTGTTTTTT.

The rearrangement joins TRBV7-2 to TRBJ2-3; 7 nucleotides line up with TRBD2. The CDR3 runs 14 residues. Germline CDR1 SGHTA, CDR2 FQGNSA. The trim removed 5 bases at V and 6 bases at J, leaving 8 bases unmatched. Here the CDR3 DNA reads TGTGCCAGCAGCCCACTAGCGCCGCCGGATACGCAGTATTTT. Encoded protein: CASSPLAPPDTQYF.

In this sample, this clonotype turned up a few times. The V call is TRBV5-1, the J call TRBJ1-6; 7 positions match TRBD1. The V and J ends lost 0 bases and 10 bases, in that order; junction bases with no gene match: 1. Germline V gene data show CDR1 as SGHRS and CDR2 as YFSETQ. This CDR3 is 13 amino acids long. Written as DNA, the CDR3 is TGCGCCAGCAGCTTGGAGGGACAGTCACCCCTCCACTTT. It codes for CASSLEGQSPLHF.